The T cell receptor beta chain described here comes from a study of blood T cell repertoires in COVID-19. About the study: The origin of the acute and convalescent COVID-19 samples was the United States, Italy and Spain.

The V gene's germline CDR1 is SGHRS and CDR2 YFSETQ. This CDR3 is built from 15 residues. Trimming took 0 bases from V and 10 from J; bases not matched to a gene: 10. Methods used by the authors: How many nucleated cells were present was estimated from reference gene primer amplification. TCRdb keeps only in-frame clones here, not all; method: immunoSEQ multiplex PCR. V and J calls and clone size are copied from that table; D and trimming were computed from the DNA. The sample contains around 100,000 clones, approximately 80% of which appear only once. This clonotype was obtained from a woman aged 70-85 years with acute or convalescent COVID-19. Sequenced material: peripheral blood. V usage is TRBV5-1 and J usage is TRBJ1-1, with TRBD1 matching over 9 bases. CDR3 in DNA: TGCGCCAGCAGCTTGGATGGGACAGGGACGTTGAGAGCTTTCTTT. This encodes CASSLDGTGTLRAFF.